Detailed here is one T cell receptor beta chain. Its antigen is unidentified. This CDR3 region has 12 residues. In germline, CDR1 is SGHAT, CDR2 FQNNGV. Germline trimming cut 4 bases from V and 7 bases from J; bases unmatched to any gene: 4. The test was conducted at deep level. Sequenced by immunoSEQ multiplex PCR; TCRdb stores in-frame clones only, minus some. The sample comprises roughly 720,000 clones, around 90% of which are singletons, and 34% rests with the top ten. The data derive from a study of shared clonotypes between healthy human individuals. Whole-study results and caveats: Large depth notwithstanding, sorted-subset sequencing proved incomplete by rarefaction.

CCR7-negative CD45RA+ TemRA cells were pooled with CD45RO+ cells for CD8 memory. The TCR sequence derives from a man aged 18 to 30 in good health. Some clones in this sample may be carry-over from other donors' samples. The V gene is TRBV11-2, the J gene TRBJ2-7; 7 bases are a match to TRBD1. The sequencing sample was made of memory CD8+ T cells from PBMCs. Subset: CD45RO+ cells pooled with CCR7-negative TemRA cells. The CDR3 loop reads CASSSQGWEQYF. The CDR3 DNA sequence: TGTGCCAGCAGCTCACAGGGGTGGGAGCAGTACTTC.